One TCR beta chain is described in this entry. The antigen is not known. These data originate in a study of radiotherapy plus CTLA-4 blockade in lung cancer. Background on the study: Patients showed objective responses in under 20% of cases and disease control in 31%.

Sequencing used immunoSEQ multiplex PCR; TCRdb keeps in-frame clones, though not all of them. The sample consists of roughly 130,000 clones, 80% to 90% of them appearing once. Whole-study results and caveats: TCR clones originating in tumors grew in number in blood after radiotherapy plus ipilimumab. Together with interferon-beta, which increased in serum after radiation, early dynamic changes in blood T cell clones were reportedly the best predictors of response.

The CDR3 covers 15 residues. Germline V CDR1 and CDR2: SGHRS, YFSETQ. The V end lost 0 bases, the J end lost 3 bases, and 11 bases lay between the germline ends. Focal radiation plus CTLA-4 blockade with ipilimumab was administered to patients who had chemo-refractory metastatic non-small-cell lung cancer. The sequencing here drew on peripheral blood, taken from a patient treated with radiotherapy plus ipilimumab. The J gene is TRBJ2-3, the V gene TRBV5-1; D not resolved. The TCR comes from a human donor with non-small cell lung cancer that progressed on radiotherapy plus ipilimumab. DNA of the CDR3: TGCGCCAGCAGCTTGGGTGGTACAAGGACAGATACGCAGTATTTT. Translated, it gives CASSLGGTRTDTQYF.